The subject of this entry is one T cell receptor beta chain. This clone was detected once. No cognate antigen has been identified for it. There are no base qualities to consult, and no much larger clone falls within one base. The library was built by means of the immunoSEQ multiplex PCR assay. Deep sequencing of rearranged TCR beta loci, alongside multiparametric flow cytometry, was used to profile T cell repertoires. Held by TCRdb, this immuneACCESS table contains in-frame sequences only and omits some clones. Under half of the omission traces to an unresolved V gene where checked; the cause of the rest is unknown. The sample table records about 70,000 clones; under 95% of these occur just once. Of the sample, approximately 2% falls within the top ten clones. The data originate from a study of lymphopenia after photon versus proton radiotherapy (dated by TCRdb to the late 2010s). In terms of the full investigation: The study compared the immunological effects of photon versus proton radiation therapy in patients with gastrointestinal tumors who developed high-grade lymphopenia. The cohort comprised under 25 patients with gastrointestinal tumors who received either photon or proton therapy and then developed lymphopenia. The goal of the study was to describe how the two radiation modalities differ in their effects on the immune system. Overall study outcomes, separate from this receptor: The survival association was assessed only in patients who died, and better survival with proton therapy was presented by the authors as a possibility rather than a demonstrated result. Once the lymphocyte count had reached its nadir, the repertoires of photon-treated patients showed oligoclonal expansion, particularly of CD8+ Temra cells, and this expansion drove the decline in diversity. Among patients across the cohort who died, overall survival time showed an inverse correlation with a larger post-nadir drop in TCR diversity. Proton-treated patients stayed relatively stable during treatment, while photon-treated patients lost naive T cells and TCR diversity and gained effector/memory populations.

The germline V gene specifies SGHTS as CDR1 and YDEGEE as CDR2. V is pared back by 3 bases and J by 8 bases, with 11 bases lying between the germline termini. The CDR3 covers 13 residues, taking in both the cysteine and the phenylalanine. The retained sequence is limited to the CDR3, 39 bases, with the frame set at the first base. This chain joins TRBV5-8 to TRBJ2-2; perhaps TRBD1 is the D gene, with 5 bases matching. The sequencing used peripheral blood, collected from a patient treated with photon-based radiotherapy. The TCR sequence derives from a woman in her forties with cholangiocarcinoma. This receptor carries the CDR3 CASSSRQPGELFF. The DNA sequence is TGTGCCAGCAGCTCCCGACAGCCTGGGGAGCTGTTTTTT.